These 28 T cell receptor beta chains were sequenced from one sample in a study of OX40 agonist ivuxolimab in advanced cancers. The protocol was immunoSEQ multiplex PCR, while the TCRdb copy is restricted to in-frame clones and leaves out a portion. The sample shows roughly 75,000 clones, more than 75% of them seen only once. The source was CD4+ or CD8+ T cells sorted from blood, collected in a trial of the OX40 agonist ivuxolimab. These receptors were obtained from an adult with an advanced solid tumor such as melanoma, head and neck, liver or kidney cancer.

V usage is TRBV5-1 and J usage is TRBJ1-3; no definite D call. Germline V gives CDR1 SGHRS, CDR2 YFSETQ. The CDR3 has 13 residues. With 4 bases removed from V and 4 bases from J, the gap between germline ends came to 9 bases. The CDR3 protein is CASSPDVGNTIYF. CDR3 nucleotide sequence: TGCGCCAGCAGCCCGGACGTCGGAAACACCATATATTTT.

This rearrangement joins TRBV30 to TRBJ1-5, with D uncertain. Trimming removed 2 bases from V and 0 bases from J, with 5 bases in between. The germline gives CDR1 GTSNPN, CDR2 SVGIG (reference sequence). The CDR3 consists of 13 residues. The CDR3 is CAWSKNSNQPQHF. In DNA, the CDR3 is TGTGCCTGGAGTAAGAATAGCAATCAGCCCCAGCATTTT.

The V and J genes are TRBV5-5 and TRBJ2-1, with TRBD2 as a possible D gene (6 bases). The CDR3 extends over 17 amino acids. The germline V and J ends were trimmed by 0 bases and 6 bases, with 19 bases remaining between them. CDR1 is SGHKS, CDR2 YYEKEE, per germline (reference sequence). The CDR3 DNA reads TGTGCCAGCAGCTTGGCCTGGACCGGGACTCCTATCAATGAGCAGTTCTTC. It translates to CASSLAWTGTPINEQFF.

V gene TRBV18 combines with J gene TRBJ2-1; TRBD2 matches at 7 bases. The CDR3 length is 16 residues. The V gene's germline CDR1 is KGHSH and CDR2 LQKENI. V dropped 3 bases and J dropped 0; count of bases not matched to a gene: 5. The CDR3 sequence is CASSPQAGNSYNEQFF. The CDR3 DNA reads TGTGCCAGCTCACCCCAAGCGGGAAACTCCTACAATGAGCAGTTCTTC. Combining the CDR3 with reference TRBV18 and TRBJ2-1 gives the whole variable domain NAGVMQNPRHLVRRRGQEARLRCSPMKGHSHVYWYRQLPEEGLKFMVYLQKENIIDESGMPKERFSAEFPKEGPSILRIQQVVRGDSAAYFCASSPQAGNSYNEQFFGPGTRLTVL.

CDR3 sequence: CSVDTQANTEAFF. In nucleotides, the CDR3 is TGCAGCGTTGATACCCAAGCAAACACTGAAGCTTTCTTT. The chain employs TRBV29-1 and TRBJ1-1; no firm D call. V lost 3 bases and J 2 bases, leaving 10 bases between the germline ends. The CDR3 has 13 residues. CDR1 and CDR2 (germline): SQVTM, ANQGSEA.

On this clone: Germline and junction disagree at one end, which may indicate a read error. J is TRBJ1-1 and V is TRBV5-5, with unresolved D. CDR3 size: 14 residues. From germline, CDR1 is SGHKS and CDR2 YYEKEE (reference sequence). In DNA form, the CDR3 reads TGTGCCAGCAGCCCCACGTGGATGAATACTGAAGCTTTCTTT. It encodes CASSPTWMNTEAFF.

V is TRBV15 and J is TRBJ1-2, with 8 bases fitting TRBD1. This CDR3 comprises 14 residues. The V and J ends lost 4 bases and 4 bases, in that order; junction bases with no gene match: 5. CDR1 and CDR2 (germline): LNHNV, YYDKDF (reference sequence). Here the CDR3 reads CATSIGQGGYGYTF. In DNA, the CDR3 is TGTGCCACCAGCATAGGACAGGGCGGCTATGGCTACACCTTC.

The V and J genes are TRBV5-5 and TRBJ1-4; TRBD1 matches at 10 bases. The J segment lost 6 bases and the V segment lost 5 bases, leaving 7 bases of the junction unmatched. This CDR3 has 15 amino acids. Germline V gives CDR1 SGHKS, CDR2 YYEKEE (reference sequence). CDR3 in amino acids: CASRLPGTGDEKLFF. Written as DNA, the CDR3 is TGTGCCAGCAGGTTGCCCGGGACAGGGGATGAAAAACTGTTTTTT.

V usage is TRBV5-1 and J usage is TRBJ2-1; 12 positions match TRBD1. The CDR3 extends over 17 amino acids. Germline CDR1 is SGHRS and CDR2 is YFSETQ. The trim removed 1 base at V and 7 bases at J, leaving 9 bases unmatched. The CDR3 coding sequence is TGCGCCAGCAGCTTGCACCCGGGACAGGGGGCAGGGAATGAGCAGTTCTTC. Translation gives CASSLHPGQGAGNEQFF.

The CDR3 bases are TGCGCCAGCAGCCAAACGCTGACGGGGGTGCCACGAGTCACCGGGGAGCTGTTTTTT. This gives the protein CASSQTLTGVPRVTGELFF. This rearrangement joins TRBV4-3 to TRBJ2-2; possible D gene TRBD2, 6 bases. Germline CDR1 and CDR2: LGHNA and YSLEER. With 2 bases removed from V and 4 bases from J, the gap between germline ends came to 23 bases. The CDR3 has 19 amino acids.

This clone was seen a handful of times. The V gene is TRBV7-9, the J gene TRBJ2-5, with 9 bases fitting TRBD1. Germline V lookup: CDR1 SEHNR, CDR2 FQNEAQ (reference sequence). CDR3 size: 15 residues. J lost 5 bases, V lost 6 bases, and 10 bases had no gene match. The CDR3 DNA reads as TGTGCCAGCAGTGACCAGGGACAGGGTGGTGAGACCCAGTACTTC. Translated, it gives CASSDQGQGGETQYF.

This clone was recorded once. The V call is TRBV19, the J call TRBJ2-6; D remains ambiguous. The CDR3 covers 14 residues. Germline assignment: CDR1 LNHDA and CDR2 SQIVND (reference sequence). Trimming removed 7 bases at V and 2 bases at J, with 9 bases between. This chain's CDR3 is CASIGFPGANVLTF. As DNA, the CDR3 is TGTGCCAGTATTGGGTTCCCTGGGGCCAACGTCCTGACTTTC. The variable domain in full, with the rest retrieved from reference TRBV19 and TRBJ2-6, is DGGITQSPKYLFRKEGQNVTLSCEQNLNHDAMYWYRQDPGQGLRLIYYSQIVNDFQKGDIAEGYSVSREKKESFPLTVTSAQKNPTAFYLCASIGFPGANVLTFGAGSRLTVL.

The rearrangement joins TRBV9 to TRBJ1-1, with a tentative D call TRBD1 (6 bases). The length of the CDR3 is 15 residues. CDR1 is SGDLS and CDR2 is YYNGEE in the germline V gene. V dropped 2 bases and J dropped 0 bases, with 11 bases sitting between them. The CDR3 region has the DNA TGTGCCAGCAGCGTGGACAGAGGTCTGAACACTGAAGCTTTCTTT. This codes for CASSVDRGLNTEAFF. The whole variable domain, remainder taken from reference TRBV9 and TRBJ1-1, is DSGVTQTPKHLITATGQRVTLRCSPRSGDLSVYWYQQSLDQGLQFLIQYYNGEERAKGNILERFSAQQFPDLHSELNLSSLELGDSALYFCASSVDRGLNTEAFFGQGTRLTVV.

This chain uses TRBV18 with TRBJ1-1, with D possibly being TRBD1 (6 bases). Trimming removed 2 bases at V and 4 bases at J, with 17 bases between. The CDR3 totals 16 residues. Germline V gene data show CDR1 as KGHSH and CDR2 as LQKENI. The CDR3 loop is CASSPTGGLLVTEAFF. The CDR3 DNA reads as TGTGCCAGCTCACCAACGGGGGGCCTCTTGGTCACTGAAGCTTTCTTT.

V and J are TRBV2 and TRBJ2-7; 7 positions agree with TRBD1. The CDR3 contains 14 residues. Germline-derived CDR1 and CDR2 are SNHLY and FYNNEI. The V gene end was trimmed by 6 bases and the J gene end by 2 bases; junction bases not matched to a gene: 7. CDR3 sequence: CASSPTGDPYEQYF. The CDR3, as DNA: TGTGCCAGCAGCCCTACAGGGGACCCCTACGAGCAGTACTTC.

The CDR3 coding sequence is TGTGCCAGCTCACCTGCGTCCGGCTCGGCTTTCTTT. This sequence encodes CASSPASGSAFF. The gene calls are TRBV18 and TRBJ1-1; D is undetermined. CDR1 is KGHSH, CDR2 LQKENI, per germline. This CDR3 has 12 residues. V dropped 3 bases and J dropped 11 bases, with 13 bases sitting between them.

The chain links TRBV7-3 to TRBJ1-1, with 9 nucleotides matching TRBD1. The junction had 8 bases not matched to a gene; V was cut back by 5 bases and J by 4 bases. Germline lookup yields CDR1 SGHTA and CDR2 FQGTGA. There are 15 residues in the CDR3. This CDR3 is CASSLQSDRGTEAFF. The CDR3 coding sequence is TGTGCCAGCAGCCTCCAATCGGACAGGGGCACTGAAGCTTTCTTT. Full variable domain (missing parts from reference TRBV7-3 and TRBJ1-1): GAGVSQTPSNKVTEKGKYVELRCDPISGHTALYWYRQSLGQGPEFLIYFQGTGAADDSGLPNDRFFAVRPEGSVSTLKIQRTERGDSAVYLCASSLQSDRGTEAFFGQGTRLTVV.

The chain carries TRBV25-1 and TRBJ2-3; the match to TRBD1 covers 9 bases. The germline CDR1 and CDR2 sequences are MGHDK and SYGVNS. This CDR3 contains 15 residues. J lost 1 base, V lost 6 bases, and 5 bases had no gene match. CDR3 protein: CASSRTGAGTDTQYF. CDR3 in DNA: TGTGCCAGCAGCCGGACAGGGGCGGGCACAGATACGCAGTATTTT.

V is TRBV25-1 and J is TRBJ1-2; D remains ambiguous. Germline-derived CDR1 and CDR2 are MGHDK and SYGVNS. V was trimmed by 4 bases and J by 8 bases, leaving 17 bases between them. This CDR3 has 14 residues. The CDR3 region is CASSAENSARGYTF. As DNA, the CDR3 is TGTGCCAGCAGTGCCGAGAACTCCGCCCGCGGCTACACCTTC.

This chain links TRBV25-1 with TRBJ1-6; D ambiguous. Between the trimmed V and J ends, which lost 5 bases and 0 bases, there was a span of 17 bases. This CDR3 is 18 amino acids long. Germline-derived CDR1 and CDR2 are MGHDK and SYGVNS. This CDR3 reads CASSPRSGESSYNSPLHF. CDR3 sequence (DNA): TGTGCCAGCAGTCCACGGTCCGGGGAAAGCTCCTATAATTCACCCCTCCACTTT.

This clone was observed a few times. The CDR3 nucleotides are TGTGCCAGCAGCACCCGCCTGACAGGGGGAACTGAAGCTTTCTTT. The encoded protein is CASSTRLTGGTEAFF. The chain employs TRBV5-6 and TRBJ1-1; the match to TRBD1 covers 9 bases. From germline, CDR1 is SGHDT and CDR2 YYEEEE. The ends lost 4 bases at V and 5 bases at J; junction bases unmatched: 9. This CDR3 has 15 residues.

The genes are TRBV9 and TRBJ1-1; the match to TRBD1 covers 9 bases. Germline assignment: CDR1 SGDLS and CDR2 YYNGEE. The V gene end was trimmed by 2 bases and the J gene end by 4 bases; junction bases not matched to a gene: 3. The CDR3 has 14 residues. CDR3 sequence (DNA): TGTGCCAGCAGCGTGATGACAGGGGGCACTGAAGCTTTCTTT. Protein product: CASSVMTGGTEAFF.

The J gene is TRBJ2-2, the V gene TRBV11-3; D not certain. This CDR3 region has 15 residues. Trimming shortened V by 5 bases and J by 10 bases, and 20 bases separated the two germline ends. Germline values: CDR1 SGHNT, CDR2 YENEEA. The CDR3 region has the DNA TGTGCCAGCAGCCCGACATACTCGTCACAAGCGGAGCTGTTTTTT. Translated: CASSPTYSSQAELFF.

The chain recombines TRBV6-5 with TRBJ2-5; D gene ambiguous. Germline assignment: CDR1 MNHEY and CDR2 SVGAGI. The CDR3 sequence is 15 residues long. V lost 5 bases, J lost 0 bases, and 13 bases lay in between. The CDR3 protein is CASSPWTRDQETQYF. The CDR3 nucleotides read TGTGCCAGCAGTCCGTGGACGAGAGACCAAGAGACCCAGTACTTC.

This rearrangement joins TRBV7-8 to TRBJ2-7; no definite D call. This CDR3 region has 14 residues. Germline CDR1 reads SGHVS; CDR2 reads FQNEAQ. Trimming shortened V by 0 bases and J by 2 bases, and 8 bases separated the two germline ends. The chain's CDR3 is CASSLAEGPYEQYF. CDR3 DNA sequence: TGTGCCAGCAGCTTAGCGGAAGGCCCCTACGAGCAGTACTTC.

The chain is built from TRBV12-2 and TRBJ2-7; the table assigns TRBD1, which was not confirmed against the DNA. TRBV12-2 is a pseudogene segment. The CDR3 covers 14 residues. The CDR3 DNA reads as TGTGCAAGTCGCTTCCACAGGGTTGGAGGCGAGCAGTACTTC. It encodes CASRFHRVGGEQYF.

V and J are TRBV18 and TRBJ2-7, with TRBD1 matching 11 bases. Germline values: CDR1 KGHSH, CDR2 LQKENI. The CDR3 has 17 amino acids. Germline trimming cut 3 bases from V and 2 bases from J; bases unmatched to any gene: 9. DNA for the CDR3: TGTGCCAGCTCACCGCAATCTCCGGGACAGGGGGCCTACGAGCAGTACTTC. The encoded protein is CASSPQSPGQGAYEQYF.

The chain recombines TRBV28 with TRBJ2-2, with D tentatively TRBD1 or TRBD2 (5 bases each). V was shortened by 6 bases and J by 0 bases, with 11 bases between the two germline ends. The germline CDR1 and CDR2 sequences are MDHEN and SYDVKM. The CDR3 covers 15 residues. CDR3 amino acids: CASSPGTSNTGELFF. CDR3 nucleotides: TGTGCCAGCAGCCCCGGGACGTCGAACACCGGGGAGCTGTTTTTT.